Following are 20 T cell receptor beta chains from one sample sequenced in a study of CD4 T cells in relation to SARS-CoV-2 and coronaviruses. The unexposed donors gave CD4+ T cells in about 2010-2018, prior to COVID-19. CD4+ T cells were isolated from the cells after more than nine days of culture. Only in-frame clones appear in the TCRdb table, and some are missing; sequencing was by immunoSEQ multiplex PCR. The sample carries 15,000 to 20,000 clones, roughly 80% recorded once. These receptors' targets are unknown. Source material: CD4+ T cells from PBMCs, cultured in vitro. Source of these receptors: a human donor in good health.

This chain connects TRBV27 to TRBJ1-3, with 9 bases lining up with TRBD1. The CDR3 length is 12 residues. V dropped 7 bases and J dropped 7; count of bases not matched to a gene: 2. Per germline, CDR1 MNHEY and CDR2 SMNVEV (reference sequence). This chain's CDR3 is CASKDRGNTIYF. CDR3 coding DNA: TGTGCCAGCAAGGACAGGGGTAACACCATATATTTT.

The chain combines TRBV18 with TRBJ2-1; no clear D gene. From germline, CDR1 is KGHSH and CDR2 LQKENI. Trimming cost V 3 bases and J 10 bases, with 7 bases left between them. This CDR3 region has 11 residues. The CDR3 coding sequence is TGTGCCAGCTCACCGAACAGCGAGCAGTTCTTC. Protein: CASSPNSEQFF. The whole variable domain, remainder taken from reference TRBV18 and TRBJ2-1, is NAGVMQNPRHLVRRRGQEARLRCSPMKGHSHVYWYRQLPEEGLKFMVYLQKENIIDESGMPKERFSAEFPKEGPSILRIQQVVRGDSAAYFCASSPNSEQFFGPGTRLTVL.

J is TRBJ2-5 and V is TRBV5-1, with D hard to call. Germline-derived CDR1 and CDR2 are SGHRS and YFSETQ. The V and J ends lost 2 bases and 4 bases respectively, with 3 bases between them. This CDR3 spans 11 amino acids. CDR3 sequence reads: CASSLTETQYF. The DNA for the CDR3 is TGCGCCAGCAGCTTAACAGAGACCCAGTACTTC.

This clone was seen a single time. The chain combines TRBV7-9 with TRBJ2-7, with no clear D. Germline CDR1 SEHNR, CDR2 FQNEAQ (reference sequence). This CDR3 spans 18 amino acids. V shed 1 base and J shed 6 bases, with 25 bases lying between them. The CDR3 loop is CASSLGGVGRPIYAEQYF. The CDR3 coding sequence is TGTGCCAGCAGCTTAGGTGGCGTGGGCAGGCCAATTTATGCCGAGCAGTACTTC.

This clone has only one observation. The chain links TRBV7-3 to TRBJ1-1; the D gene is possibly TRBD1 (6 bases). Germline CDR1 is SGHTA and CDR2 is FQGTGA. The germline V and J ends were trimmed by 3 bases and 1 base, with 18 bases remaining between them. The CDR3 sequence is 17 residues long. This CDR3 reads CASSFMRIDRSNTEAFF. The DNA for the CDR3 is TGTGCCAGCAGCTTTATGCGGATTGACAGGTCGAACACTGAAGCTTTCTTT.

This clone has only one observation. The chain is built from TRBV2 and TRBJ2-1; the D is unclear. The CDR3 contains 13 residues. Germline CDR1 SNHLY, CDR2 FYNNEI. V was pared by 6 bases and J by 5 bases, with 11 bases between. The chain's CDR3 is CASSVGRDNEQFF. The CDR3 DNA is TGTGCCAGCAGCGTCGGCCGGGACAATGAGCAGTTCTTC.

The genes are TRBV21-1 and TRBJ1-1. TRBV21-1 is recorded as a pseudogene. The CDR3 has 16 amino acids. CDR3 in DNA: TGTGCCAGCAGCAAAATTAGGCGGGGTGGGGACACTGAAGCTTTCTTT. Translation: CASSKIRRGGDTEAFF.

This chain joins TRBV18 and TRBJ2-3; a possible D gene is TRBD2 (6 bases). The CDR3 has 17 amino acids. CDR1 and CDR2 from the germline V gene are KGHSH and LQKENI. V shed 3 bases and J shed 1 base, with 17 bases lying between them. The CDR3 sequence: CASSPLWGRRGTDTQYF. CDR3 nucleotide sequence: TGTGCCAGCTCACCCCTTTGGGGGAGGAGGGGCACAGATACGCAGTATTTT.

The chain employs TRBV5-1 and TRBJ2-7; 8 positions match TRBD2. In germline, CDR1 is SGHRS, CDR2 YFSETQ. This CDR3 region has 15 residues. After removal of 2 bases from V and 4 bases from J, the junction contained 8 bases not matched to a gene. In DNA, the CDR3 is TGCGCCAGCAGCTTTAATAGCGGGGCCGGTTACGAGCAGTACTTC. Translated, it gives CASSFNSGAGYEQYF.

The chain couples TRBV4-1 to TRBJ1-4, with 9 bases fitting TRBD1. J gave up 8 bases and V 2 bases, and 12 bases lay outside the gene matches. Germline CDR1 reads MGHRA; CDR2 reads YSYEKL. The CDR3 contains 17 residues. The CDR3 coding sequence is TGCGCCAGCAGCCAAAGGGGCAGCGGACAGGGGAACGAAAAACTGTTTTTT. Amino acids: CASSQRGSGQGNEKLFF.

This chain joins TRBV18 and TRBJ2-7; no clear D gene. There are 13 residues in the CDR3. With 6 bases removed from V and 5 bases from J, the gap between germline ends came to 14 bases. From germline, CDR1 is KGHSH and CDR2 LQKENI. The DNA of the CDR3 is TGTGCCAGCTCTTTCGGAGAGTCCAACGAGCAGTACTTC. Encoded protein: CASSFGESNEQYF.

The chain combines TRBV5-1 with TRBJ2-3, with D perhaps given as TRBD1 or TRBD2 (5 bases each). This CDR3 is 14 amino acids long. Germline CDR1 SGHRS, CDR2 YFSETQ. Trimming pared 4 bases from V and 6 bases from J, leaving 15 bases between. CDR3 residues: CASSPAGTRDTQYF. CDR3 in DNA: TGCGCCAGCAGCCCGGCAGGGACGCGGGATACGCAGTATTTT.

The chain is built from TRBV5-1 and TRBJ2-7, with a possible D match to TRBD1 (6 bases). Germline CDR1 SGHRS, CDR2 YFSETQ. V lost 4 bases to trimming and J lost 5 bases, with 19 bases between them. There are 15 residues in the CDR3. The CDR3 DNA follows: TGCGCCAGCAGCCCAGACCCCACAGGGTTAGACGAGCAGTACTTC. It yields the protein CASSPDPTGLDEQYF.

In this sample, this clone turned up a few times. The chain has TRBV5-1 and TRBJ2-5; 11 nucleotides match TRBD1. Germline V gene sequence: CDR1 SGHRS, CDR2 YFSETQ. With V trimmed by 4 bases and J by 5 bases, 7 bases remained unmatched. This CDR3 has 15 amino acids. The chain's CDR3 is CASSATGTGGETQYF. The CDR3 DNA follows: TGCGCCAGCAGCGCAACCGGGACAGGGGGGGAGACCCAGTACTTC.

This clone was detected only once. The chain recombines TRBV11-2 with TRBJ2-1; D gene ambiguous. With 2 bases removed from V and 10 bases from J, the gap between germline ends came to 6 bases. Germline CDR1 is SGHAT and CDR2 is FQNNGV. This CDR3 region has 11 residues. The CDR3 loop is CASSLWLEQFF. CDR3 nucleotides: TGTGCCAGCAGCTTATGGTTAGAGCAGTTCTTC. Supplemented by reference TRBV11-2 and TRBJ2-1, the full variable domain reads EAGVAQSPRYKIIEKRQSVAFWCNPISGHATLYWYQQILGQGPKLLIQFQNNGVVDDSQLPKDRFSAERLKGVDSTLKIQPAKLEDSAVYLCASSLWLEQFFGPGTRLTVL.

The rearrangement uses TRBV5-5 and TRBJ2-3; 9 bases map to TRBD1. Unmatched junction bases numbered 3, after V lost 3 bases and J lost 1 base. CDR1 SGHKS and CDR2 YYEKEE come from the germline V gene (reference sequence). The CDR3 sequence is 15 residues long. The CDR3: CASSSRDRGTDTQYF. CDR3 bases: TGTGCCAGCAGCTCGCGGGACAGGGGCACAGATACGCAGTATTTT.

CDR3 region: CASRPHREGTNTEAFF. CDR3 in DNA: TGTGCCAGCAGACCCCACCGGGAGGGGACGAACACTGAAGCTTTCTTT. The gene calls are TRBV6-6 and TRBJ1-1; weak D call: TRBD1 (5 bases). The CDR3 covers 16 residues. The germline CDR1 and CDR2 sequences are MNHNY and SVGAGI (reference sequence). The V end was cut by 6 bases, the J end by 1 base, with 18 bases between.

This clone was picked up a small number of times. This chain's CDR3 is CASSPTGTSGSAGSYNEQFF. The CDR3 region has the DNA TGCGCCAGCAGCCCGACCGGGACTAGCGGGTCGGCGGGCTCCTACAATGAGCAGTTCTTC. The chain carries TRBV4-1 and TRBJ2-1, with 12 positions matching TRBD2. J was trimmed by 0 bases and V by 4 bases; bases with no gene match: 13. Germline V gene lookup returns CDR1 MGHRA and CDR2 YSYEKL. The CDR3 runs 20 residues.

The chain has TRBV7-2 and TRBJ2-6; tentatively, D is TRBD1 (7 bases). Germline V CDR1 and CDR2: SGHTA, FQGNSA. This CDR3 spans 16 amino acids. Trimming cost V 5 bases and J 4 bases, with 15 bases left between them. CDR3 residues: CASSPQGGTGANVLTF. The CDR3 DNA follows: TGTGCCAGCAGCCCCCAGGGGGGTACCGGGGCCAACGTCCTGACTTTC.

The chain links TRBV7-3 to TRBJ1-2, with 8 positions matching TRBD1. This CDR3 has 14 residues. Germline V lookup: CDR1 SGHTA, CDR2 FQGTGA. The trim removed 2 bases at V and 4 bases at J, leaving 3 bases unmatched. In DNA form, the CDR3 reads TGTGCCAGCAGCTTAGGACAGGGAGCCTATGGCTACACCTTC. This encodes CASSLGQGAYGYTF.